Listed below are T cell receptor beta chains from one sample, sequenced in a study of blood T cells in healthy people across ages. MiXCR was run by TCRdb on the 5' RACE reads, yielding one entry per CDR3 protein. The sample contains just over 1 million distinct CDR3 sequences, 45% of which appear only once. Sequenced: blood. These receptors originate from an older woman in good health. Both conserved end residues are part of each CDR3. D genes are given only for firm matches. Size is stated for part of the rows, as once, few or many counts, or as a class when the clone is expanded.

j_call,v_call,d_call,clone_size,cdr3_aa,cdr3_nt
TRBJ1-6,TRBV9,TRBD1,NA,CASSGLDRGSFSSPLHF,TGTGCCAGCAGCGGACTGGACAGGGGAAGTTTTAGTTCACCCCTCCACTTT
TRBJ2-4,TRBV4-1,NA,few,CASSQLGNIQYF,TGCGCCAGCAGCCAACTAGGGAACATTCAGTACTTC
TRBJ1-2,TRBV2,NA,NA,CASSIQGHGYTF,TGTGCCAGCAGTATACAGGGCCATGGCTACACCTTC
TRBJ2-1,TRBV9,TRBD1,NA,CASSYADRDTYNEQFF,TGTGCCAGCAGCTACGCGGACAGGGATACCTACAATGAGCAGTTCTTC
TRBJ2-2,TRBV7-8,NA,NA,CASSFTRNTGELFF,TGTGCCAGCAGCTTTACCCGAAACACCGGGGAGCTGTTTTTT
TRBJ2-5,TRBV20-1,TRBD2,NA,CSAPSRAGGLETQYF,TGCAGTGCTCCCTCCCGAGCGGGAGGTCTTGAGACCCAGTACTTC
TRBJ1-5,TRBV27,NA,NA,CASSWDPNSNQPQHF,TGTGCCAGCAGCTGGGACCCTAATAGCAATCAGCCCCAGCATTTT
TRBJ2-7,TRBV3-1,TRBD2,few,CASSHRTSGTYEQYF,TGTGCCAGCAGCCATCGGACTAGCGGAACCTACGAGCAGTACTTC
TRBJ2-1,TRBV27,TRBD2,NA,CASSLVLAARSSYNEQFF,TGTGCCAGCAGTTTAGTACTAGCGGCCAGGAGCTCCTACAATGAGCAGTTCTTC
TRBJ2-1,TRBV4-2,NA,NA,CASSRSPSQGGEQFF,TGTGCCAGCAGCCGCTCACCGAGCCAGGGGGGGGAGCAGTTCTTC
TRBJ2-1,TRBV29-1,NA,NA,CSVGDRGRYNEQFF,TGCAGCGTTGGGGACCGAGGAAGATACAATGAGCAGTTCTTC
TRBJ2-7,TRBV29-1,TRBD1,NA,CSVLKLGTGISYEQYF,TGCAGCGTCCTTAAGCTAGGGACAGGGATATCCTACGAGCAGTACTTC
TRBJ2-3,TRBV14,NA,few,CASSRGRGLGDTQYF,TGTGCCAGCAGCCGCGGGCGCGGGCTGGGAGATACGCAGTATTTT
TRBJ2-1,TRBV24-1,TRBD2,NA,CATSEVSGRGNEQFF,TGTGCCACCAGTGAAGTTAGCGGGAGGGGGAATGAGCAGTTCTTC
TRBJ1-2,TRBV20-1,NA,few,CSAPTSIVGYGYTF,TGCAGTGCCCCTACATCGATAGTGGGGTATGGCTACACCTTC
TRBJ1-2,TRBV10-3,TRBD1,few,CAISQGAGYGYTF,TGTGCCATCAGTCAGGGGGCTGGATATGGCTACACCTTC
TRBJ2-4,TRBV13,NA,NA,CASSLEGKNIQYF,TGTGCCAGCAGCTTAGAGGGCAAAAACATTCAGTACTTC
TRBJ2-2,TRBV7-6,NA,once,CASSPRQGSNTGELFF,TGTGCCAGCAGCCCTAGGCAGGGGTCCAATACCGGGGAGCTGTTTTTT
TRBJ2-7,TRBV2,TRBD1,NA,CASMPQGEFYEQYF,TGTGCCAGCATGCCACAGGGGGAATTCTACGAGCAGTACTTC
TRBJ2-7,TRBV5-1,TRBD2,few,CASSLPSGTLEQYF,TGCGCCAGCAGCTTGCCTAGCGGGACCCTCGAGCAGTACTTC
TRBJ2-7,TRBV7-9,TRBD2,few,CASLSGRAPYEQYF,TGTGCCAGCCTCAGCGGGAGGGCACCCTACGAGCAGTACTTC
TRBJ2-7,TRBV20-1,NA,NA,CSARARLASHEQYF,TGCAGTGCTAGGGCCCGGCTAGCTTCCCACGAGCAGTACTTC
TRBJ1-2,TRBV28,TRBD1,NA,CASRTGASYGYTF,TGTGCCAGCAGGACAGGGGCCTCGTATGGCTACACCTTC
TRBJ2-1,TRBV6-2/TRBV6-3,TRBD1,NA,CASSYEPRGSLDEQFF,TGTGCCAGCAGTTACGAGCCCAGGGGGTCGTTGGATGAGCAGTTCTTC
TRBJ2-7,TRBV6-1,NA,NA,CASSELSRQTYEQYF,TGTGCCAGCAGTGAACTCAGCCGACAAACCTACGAGCAGTACTTC
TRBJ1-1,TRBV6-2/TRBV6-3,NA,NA,CASADTEAFF,TGTGCCAGTGCGGACACTGAAGCTTTCTTT
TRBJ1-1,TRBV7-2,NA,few,CASSTRPGTEAFF,TGTGCCAGCAGTACACGCCCGGGGACTGAAGCTTTCTTT
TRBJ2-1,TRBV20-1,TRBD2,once,CSLPLAGGPYEQFF,TGCAGTCTACCACTAGCGGGAGGGCCATATGAGCAGTTCTTC
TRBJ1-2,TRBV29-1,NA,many,CSVLFSNYGYTF,TGCAGCGTTCTTTTTTCTAACTATGGCTACACCTTC
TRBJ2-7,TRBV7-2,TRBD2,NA,CASSILAHLPYF,TGTGCCAGCAGCATACTAGCGCACCTCCCGTACTTC
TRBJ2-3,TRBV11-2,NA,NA,CASSLDGRNTDTQYF,TGTGCCAGCAGCTTAGACGGGCGGAACACAGATACGCAGTATTTT
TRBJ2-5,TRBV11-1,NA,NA,CASSLVLRSETQYF,TGTGCCAGCAGCTTAGTTCTGAGGTCGGAGACCCAGTACTTC
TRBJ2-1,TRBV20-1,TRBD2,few,CSARSGTSGRREQFF,TGCAGTGCTAGATCTGGGACTAGCGGGAGACGGGAGCAGTTCTTC
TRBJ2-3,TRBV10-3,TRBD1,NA,CAISESADRGTDTQYF,TGTGCCATCAGTGAGTCGGCGGACAGGGGCACAGATACGCAGTATTTT
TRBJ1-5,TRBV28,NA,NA,CASTRGGFHQPQHF,TGTGCCAGCACCAGGGGAGGGTTTCATCAACCCCAGCATTTT
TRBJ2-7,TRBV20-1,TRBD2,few,CSASERGRAPDEQYF,TGCAGTGCTAGCGAGCGCGGGAGGGCCCCCGACGAGCAGTACTTC
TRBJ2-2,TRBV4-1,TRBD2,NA,CASSRALAGENTGELFF,TGCGCCAGCAGCCGAGCACTAGCGGGAGAGAACACCGGGGAGCTGTTTTTT
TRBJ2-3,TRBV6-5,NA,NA,CASSYPPESALLSTDTQYF,TGTGCCAGCAGTTATCCGCCCGAGTCGGCACTCCTTAGCACAGATACGCAGTATTTT
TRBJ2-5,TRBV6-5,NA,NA,CASSYGGNRLQETQYF,TGTGCCAGCAGTTACGGGGGAAACCGACTACAAGAGACCCAGTACTTC
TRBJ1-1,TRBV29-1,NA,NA,CSTRTRAMNTEAFF,TGCAGCACCCGGACCAGAGCCATGAACACTGAAGCTTTCTTT
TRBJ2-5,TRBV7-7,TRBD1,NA,CASSLDRELQETQYF,TGTGCCAGCAGCCTCGACAGGGAACTACAAGAGACCCAGTACTTC
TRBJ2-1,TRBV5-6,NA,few,CASMSHAEQFF,TGTGCCAGCATGTCTCATGCGGAGCAGTTCTTC
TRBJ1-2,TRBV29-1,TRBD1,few,CSVVVGQGVDGYTF,TGCAGCGTTGTTGTGGGACAGGGTGTGGATGGCTACACCTTC
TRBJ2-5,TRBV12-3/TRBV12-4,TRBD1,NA,CASRKTGIETQYF,TGTGCCAGCAGAAAGACAGGGATAGAGACCCAGTACTTC
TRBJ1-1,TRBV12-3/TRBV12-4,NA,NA,CASSYRQSITSEAFF,TGTGCCAGCAGTTATCGACAGTCGATAACCTCTGAAGCTTTCTTT
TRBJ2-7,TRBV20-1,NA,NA,CSARISGQGGYEQYF,TGCAGTGCTAGGATTAGCGGACAAGGCGGCTACGAGCAGTACTTC
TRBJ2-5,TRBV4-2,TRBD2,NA,CASSILAGLYQETQYF,TGTGCCAGCAGCATTCTAGCGGGATTATACCAAGAGACCCAGTACTTC
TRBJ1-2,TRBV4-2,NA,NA,CASTGGGPRGYTF,TGTGCCAGCACGGGGGGGGGCCCTCGTGGCTACACCTTC
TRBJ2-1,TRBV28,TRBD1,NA,CASSNGQGNEYNEQFF,TGTGCCAGCAGTAACGGACAGGGAAATGAATACAATGAGCAGTTCTTC
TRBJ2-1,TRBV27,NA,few,CASQTVNNEQFF,TGTGCCAGCCAGACGGTGAACAATGAGCAGTTCTTC
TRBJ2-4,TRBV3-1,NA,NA,CASSHGDLNNLGKNIQYF,TGTGCCAGCAGCCACGGGGACTTAAACAACCTAGGCAAAAACATTCAGTACTTC
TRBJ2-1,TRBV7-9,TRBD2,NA,CASRAGAYNEQFF,TGTGCCAGCAGGGCGGGAGCCTACAATGAGCAGTTCTTC
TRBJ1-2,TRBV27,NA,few,CASSGSSRRGYGYTF,TGTGCCAGCAGCGGATCTTCTAGGAGGGGCTATGGCTACACCTTC
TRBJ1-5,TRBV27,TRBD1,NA,CASRYEGAGNQPQHF,TGTGCCAGCAGATACGAGGGGGCAGGCAATCAGCCCCAGCATTTT
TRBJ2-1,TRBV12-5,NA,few,CASGLGSNEQFF,TGTGCTAGTGGTTTAGGGTCCAATGAGCAGTTCTTC
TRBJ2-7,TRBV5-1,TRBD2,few,CASSKREFYEQYF,TGCGCCAGCAGTAAGCGGGAGTTCTACGAGCAGTACTTC
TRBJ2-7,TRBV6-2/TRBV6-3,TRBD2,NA,CASSYGLAAFYEQYF,TGTGCCAGCAGTTACGGACTAGCTGCATTTTACGAGCAGTACTTC
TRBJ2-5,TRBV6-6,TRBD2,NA,CASSPVTSGYGQYF,TGTGCCAGCAGTCCAGTGACTAGCGGCTACGGGCAGTACTTC